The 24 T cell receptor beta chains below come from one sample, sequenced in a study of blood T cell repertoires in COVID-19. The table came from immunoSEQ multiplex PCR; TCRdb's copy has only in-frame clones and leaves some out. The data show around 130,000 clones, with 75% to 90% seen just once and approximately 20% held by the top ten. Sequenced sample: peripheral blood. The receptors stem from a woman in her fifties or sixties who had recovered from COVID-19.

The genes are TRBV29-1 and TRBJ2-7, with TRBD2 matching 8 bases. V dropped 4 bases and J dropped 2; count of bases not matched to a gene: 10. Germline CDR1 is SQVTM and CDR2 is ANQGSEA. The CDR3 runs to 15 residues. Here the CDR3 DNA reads TGCAGCGTTGTCCTCGCGGGAGGCCACACCTACGAGCAGTACTTC. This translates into CSVVLAGGHTYEQYF.

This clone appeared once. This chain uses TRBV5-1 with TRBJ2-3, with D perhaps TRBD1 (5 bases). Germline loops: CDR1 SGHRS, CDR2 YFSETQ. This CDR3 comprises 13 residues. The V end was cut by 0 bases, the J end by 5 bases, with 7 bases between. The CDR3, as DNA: TGCGCCAGCAGCTTGGCTACAGGAGATACGCAGTATTTT. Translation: CASSLATGDTQYF.

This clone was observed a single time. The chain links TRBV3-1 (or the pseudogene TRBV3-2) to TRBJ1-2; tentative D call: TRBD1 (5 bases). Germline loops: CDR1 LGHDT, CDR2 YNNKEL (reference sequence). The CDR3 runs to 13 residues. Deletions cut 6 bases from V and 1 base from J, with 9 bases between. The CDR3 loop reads CASRPGFNYGYTF. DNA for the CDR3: TGTGCCAGCAGACCAGGGTTTAACTATGGCTACACCTTC.

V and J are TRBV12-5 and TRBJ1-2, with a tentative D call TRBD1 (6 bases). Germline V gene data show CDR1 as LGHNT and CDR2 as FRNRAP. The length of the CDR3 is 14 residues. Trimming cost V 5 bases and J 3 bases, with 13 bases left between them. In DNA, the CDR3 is TGTGCTAGTGGTCATTCGGCAGGGGACTATGGCTACACCTTC. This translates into CASGHSAGDYGYTF.

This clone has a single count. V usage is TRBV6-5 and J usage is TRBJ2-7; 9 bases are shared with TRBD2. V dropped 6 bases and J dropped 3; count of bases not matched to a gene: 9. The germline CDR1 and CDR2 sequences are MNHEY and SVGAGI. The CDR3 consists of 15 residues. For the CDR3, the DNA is TGTGCCAGCAGATTTCGGGGACTAGCTTACTACGAGCAGTACTTC. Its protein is CASRFRGLAYYEQYF.

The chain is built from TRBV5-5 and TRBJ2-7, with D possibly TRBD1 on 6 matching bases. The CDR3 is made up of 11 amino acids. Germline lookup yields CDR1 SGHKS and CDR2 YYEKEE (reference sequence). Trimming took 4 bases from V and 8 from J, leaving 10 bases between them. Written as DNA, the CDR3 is TGTGCCAGCAGCCAACAGGGTCAGCAGTACTTC. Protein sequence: CASSQQGQQYF.

CDR3 sequence reads: CASSPRLAGGVTDTQYF. CDR3 in DNA: TGTGCCAGCAGCCCCCGACTAGCGGGAGGGGTAACAGATACGCAGTATTTT. The chain is built from TRBV7-2 and TRBJ2-3; 14 bases are a match to TRBD2. CDR3 length: 17 residues. Germline loops: CDR1 SGHTA, CDR2 FQGNSA. V shed 5 bases and J 3 bases; nucleotides not matched to a gene: 7.

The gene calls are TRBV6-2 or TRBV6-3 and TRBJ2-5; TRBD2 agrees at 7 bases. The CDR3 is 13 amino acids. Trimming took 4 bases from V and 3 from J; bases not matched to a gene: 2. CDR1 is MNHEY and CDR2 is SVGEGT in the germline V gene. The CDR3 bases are TGTGCCAGCAGTTGGGGGGGGAAAGAGACCCAGTACTTC. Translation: CASSWGGKETQYF.

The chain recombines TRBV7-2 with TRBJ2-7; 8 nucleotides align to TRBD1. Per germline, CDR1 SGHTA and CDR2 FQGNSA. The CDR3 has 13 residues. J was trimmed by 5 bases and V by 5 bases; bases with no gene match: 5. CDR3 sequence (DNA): TGTGCCAGCAGCGGAGACAGGGGCGACGAGCAGTACTTC. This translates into CASSGDRGDEQYF. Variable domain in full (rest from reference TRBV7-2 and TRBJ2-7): GAGVSQSPSNKVTEKGKDVELRCDPISGHTALYWYRQSLGQGLEFLIYFQGNSAPDKSGLPSDRFSAERTGGSVSTLTIQRTQQEDSAVYLCASSGDRGDEQYFGPGTRLTVT.

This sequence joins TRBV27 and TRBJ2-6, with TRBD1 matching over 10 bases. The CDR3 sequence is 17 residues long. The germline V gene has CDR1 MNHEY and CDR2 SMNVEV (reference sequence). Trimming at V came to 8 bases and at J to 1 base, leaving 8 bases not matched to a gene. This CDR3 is CASRQGAMTSGANVLTF. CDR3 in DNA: TGTGCCAGCCGACAGGGGGCGATGACATCTGGGGCCAACGTCCTGACTTTC. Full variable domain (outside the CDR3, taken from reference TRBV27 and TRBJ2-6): EAQVTQNPRYLITVTGKKLTVTCSQNMNHEYMSWYRQDPGLGLRQIYYSMNVEVTDKGDVPEGYKVSRKEKRNFPLILESPSPNQTSLYFCASRQGAMTSGANVLTFGAGSRLTVL.

The CDR3 here is CASSYRGAGVEQYF. In DNA form, the CDR3 reads TGTGCCAGCAGTTACAGAGGGGCAGGGGTCGAGCAGTACTTC. The chain combines TRBV6-5 with TRBJ2-7; D possibly corresponds to TRBD1 (6 bases). The CDR3 totals 14 residues. V dropped 2 bases and J dropped 6 bases, with 14 bases sitting between them. Germline CDR1 reads MNHEY; CDR2 reads SVGAGI.

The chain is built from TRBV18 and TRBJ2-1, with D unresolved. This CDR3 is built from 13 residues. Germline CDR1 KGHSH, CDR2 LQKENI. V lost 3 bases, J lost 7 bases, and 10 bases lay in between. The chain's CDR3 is CASSPVGWNEQFF. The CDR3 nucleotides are TGTGCCAGCTCACCTGTCGGGTGGAATGAGCAGTTCTTC.

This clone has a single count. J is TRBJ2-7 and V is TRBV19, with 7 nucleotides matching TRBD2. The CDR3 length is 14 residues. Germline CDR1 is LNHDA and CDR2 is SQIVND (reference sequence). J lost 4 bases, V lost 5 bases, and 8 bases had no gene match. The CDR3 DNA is TGTGCCAGTAGTCCCGGGGGGTCATCGTACGAGCAGTACTTC. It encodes CASSPGGSSYEQYF.

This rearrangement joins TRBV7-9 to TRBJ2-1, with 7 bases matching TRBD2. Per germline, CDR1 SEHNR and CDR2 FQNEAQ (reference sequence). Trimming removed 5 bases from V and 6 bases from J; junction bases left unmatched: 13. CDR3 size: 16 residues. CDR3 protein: CASSVLGGGPFNEQFF. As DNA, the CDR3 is TGTGCCAGCAGCGTCTTGGGGGGAGGGCCCTTCAATGAGCAGTTCTTC.

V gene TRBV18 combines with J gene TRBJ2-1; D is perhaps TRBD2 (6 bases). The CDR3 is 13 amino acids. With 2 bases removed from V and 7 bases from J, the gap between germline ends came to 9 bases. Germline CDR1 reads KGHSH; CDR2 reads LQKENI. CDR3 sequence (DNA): TGTGCCAGCTCACCATCTAGCGATAATGAGCAGTTCTTC. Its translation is CASSPSSDNEQFF.

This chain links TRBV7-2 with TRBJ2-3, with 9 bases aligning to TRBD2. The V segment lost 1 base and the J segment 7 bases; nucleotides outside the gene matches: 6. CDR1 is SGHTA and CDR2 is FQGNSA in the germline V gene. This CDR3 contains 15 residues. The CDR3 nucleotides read TGTGCCAGCAGCTTAGTGGCGGGAGGGCCTAATACGCAGTATTTT. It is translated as CASSLVAGGPNTQYF.

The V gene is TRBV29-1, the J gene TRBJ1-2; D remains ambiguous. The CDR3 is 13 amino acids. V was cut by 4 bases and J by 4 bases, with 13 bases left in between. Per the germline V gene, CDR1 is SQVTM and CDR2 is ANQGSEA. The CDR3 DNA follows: TGCAGCGTTGTATCGGTTCGGGGCTATGGCTACACCTTC. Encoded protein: CSVVSVRGYGYTF.

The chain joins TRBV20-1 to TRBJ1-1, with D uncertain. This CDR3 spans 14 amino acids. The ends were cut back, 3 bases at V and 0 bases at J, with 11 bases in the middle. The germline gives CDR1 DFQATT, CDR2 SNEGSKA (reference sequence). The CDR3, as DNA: TGCAGTGCTAGTTACCAGAATATGAACACTGAAGCTTTCTTT. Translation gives CSASYQNMNTEAFF.

The DNA for the CDR3 is TGTGCCAGTATTACTCCTGGAGACACTGAAGCTTTCTTT. Its protein product is CASITPGDTEAFF. The chain links TRBV19 to TRBJ1-1; D gene uncertain. Per the germline V gene, CDR1 is LNHDA and CDR2 is SQIVND (reference sequence). This CDR3 spans 13 amino acids. V was trimmed by 7 bases and J by 3 bases, leaving 12 bases between them.

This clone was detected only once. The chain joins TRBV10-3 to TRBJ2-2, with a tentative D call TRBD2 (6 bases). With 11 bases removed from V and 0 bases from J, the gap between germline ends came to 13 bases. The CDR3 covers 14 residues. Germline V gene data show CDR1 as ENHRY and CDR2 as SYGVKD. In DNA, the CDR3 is TGTGCCGTTACGGACTATTCGAACACCGGGGAGCTGTTTTTT. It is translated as CAVTDYSNTGELFF.

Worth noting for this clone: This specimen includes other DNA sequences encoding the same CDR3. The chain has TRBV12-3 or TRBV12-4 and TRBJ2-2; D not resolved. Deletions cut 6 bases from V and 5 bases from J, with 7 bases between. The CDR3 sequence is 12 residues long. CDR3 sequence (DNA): TGTGCCAGCAGCTCCTTGACCGGGGAGCTGTTTTTT. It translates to CASSSLTGELFF.

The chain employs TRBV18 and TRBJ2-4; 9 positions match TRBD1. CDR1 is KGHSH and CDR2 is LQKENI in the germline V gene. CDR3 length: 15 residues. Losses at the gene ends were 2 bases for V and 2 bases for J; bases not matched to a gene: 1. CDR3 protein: CASSPGQGTKNIQYF. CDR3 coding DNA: TGTGCCAGCTCACCAGGACAGGGGACCAAAAACATTCAGTACTTC.

Written as DNA, the CDR3 is TGTGCCAGCAGTTTATTGACTAGCGGGAGCTCCTACGAGCAGTACTTC. Encoded protein: CASSLLTSGSSYEQYF. The chain has TRBV27 and TRBJ2-7, with 12 bases fitting TRBD2. The CDR3 length is 16 residues. The ends lost 1 base at V and 0 bases at J; junction bases unmatched: 1. Germline lookup yields CDR1 MNHEY and CDR2 SMNVEV (reference sequence).

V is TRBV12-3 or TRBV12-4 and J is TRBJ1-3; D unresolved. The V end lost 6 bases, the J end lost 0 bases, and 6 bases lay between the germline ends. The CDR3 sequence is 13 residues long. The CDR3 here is CASRSISGNTIYF. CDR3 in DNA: TGTGCCAGCAGGTCAATCTCTGGAAACACCATATATTTT.